This TCR beta chain appears in the sequencing data of a study of identical twins. Study-wide results and caveats: High-abundance cord blood beta clonotypes had fewer insertions; memory repertoires showed none.

The CDR3 length is 19 residues. With 3 bases removed from V and 6 bases from J, the gap between germline ends came to 27 bases. TCRdb reprocessed the 5' RACE reads with MiXCR, giving one entry per CDR3 protein. The sample shows hundreds of thousands of distinct CDR3 sequences, 6% to 8.5% of them seen only once. This clonotype was detected ten times or more. Its matching antigen is unknown. These data are also associated with another study on yellow fever vaccine responses in identical twins.

The V gene is TRBV12-3 or TRBV12-4, the J gene TRBJ2-1, with TRBD2 as a possible D gene (6 bases). Sequencing used CD8+ T cells sorted from blood. This receptor was identified in a woman younger than 30 in good health. The CDR3 sequence is CASSFPSGWIRESFNEQFF. The CDR3 nucleotides read TGTGCCAGCAGTTTTCCTTCTGGTTGGATTCGGGAGTCTTTCAATGAGCAGTTCTTC.